These 19 T cell receptor beta chains came from one sample sequenced in a study of OX40 agonist ivuxolimab in advanced cancers. Assay: immunoSEQ multiplex PCR; the TCRdb copy retains only in-frame clones and omits some. Here the sample spans roughly 90,000 clones, about 85% being singletons. The material was CD4+ or CD8+ T cells sorted from blood, obtained in a trial of the OX40 agonist ivuxolimab. The receptors stem from an adult with an advanced solid tumor such as melanoma, head and neck, liver or kidney cancer.

The chain has TRBV6-5 and TRBJ2-7, with D possibly called TRBD1 or TRBD2 (5 bases each). This CDR3 is built from 16 residues. Germline assignment: CDR1 MNHEY and CDR2 SVGAGI. The V and J ends lost 2 bases and 3 bases respectively, with 17 bases between them. The CDR3 reads CASSYRDPTTSYEQYF. In DNA, the CDR3 is TGTGCCAGCAGTTACAGGGACCCAACAACCAGCTACGAGCAGTACTTC.

V gene TRBV5-5 combines with J gene TRBJ2-3, with 8 bases that match TRBD2. Germline CDR1 reads SGHKS; CDR2 reads YYEKEE (reference sequence). The CDR3 extends over 14 amino acids. V lost 4 bases, J lost 6 bases, and 7 bases stayed unmatched. CDR3 in amino acids: CASSTGGAGDTQYF. CDR3 bases: TGTGCCAGCAGCACCGGGGGGGCCGGGGATACGCAGTATTTT. Variable domain in full (rest from reference TRBV5-5 and TRBJ2-3): DAGVTQSPTHLIKTRGQQVTLRCSPISGHKSVSWYQQVLGQGPQFIFQYYEKEERGRGNFPDRFSARQFPNYSSELNVNALLLGDSALYLCASSTGGAGDTQYFGPGTRLTVL.

V gene TRBV9 combines with J gene TRBJ1-2; the D gene is possibly TRBD1 (5 bases). Deletions cut 4 bases from V and 2 bases from J, with 18 bases between. The CDR3 runs to 16 residues. The germline V gene has CDR1 SGDLS and CDR2 YYNGEE. In DNA form, the CDR3 reads TGTGCCAGCAGCCCTTACCGGCGGGGCTTCAACTATGGCTACACCTTC. Amino acids: CASSPYRRGFNYGYTF. The whole variable domain, remainder taken from reference TRBV9 and TRBJ1-2, is DSGVTQTPKHLITATGQRVTLRCSPRSGDLSVYWYQQSLDQGLQFLIQYYNGEERAKGNILERFSAQQFPDLHSELNLSSLELGDSALYFCASSPYRRGFNYGYTFGSGTRLTVV.

The chain uses TRBV15 and TRBJ1-2, with D possibly matching TRBD1 (5 bases). Trimming shortened V by 5 bases and J by 5 bases, and 12 bases separated the two germline ends. CDR1 LNHNV and CDR2 YYDKDF come from the germline V gene (reference sequence). This CDR3 comprises 13 residues. The CDR3: CATSSAGRYGYTF. The CDR3 nucleotides read TGTGCCACCAGCTCCGCAGGGAGGTATGGCTACACCTTC.

The CDR3 spells CASAGPGDTQYF. CDR3 in DNA: TGTGCCAGCGCGGGGCCAGGGGATACGCAGTATTTT. V and J are TRBV6-5 and TRBJ2-3; perhaps TRBD2 as D (6 bases). From germline, CDR1 is MNHEY and CDR2 SVGAGI. The CDR3 has 12 amino acids. Trimming removed 8 bases at V and 6 bases at J, with 12 bases between.

This chain connects TRBV9 to TRBJ2-1; D remains unclear. Trimming left V 4 bases short and J 0 bases short, with 11 bases between. From germline, CDR1 is SGDLS and CDR2 YYNGEE. CDR3 length: 15 amino acids. CDR3 region: CASSPPPSSYNEQFF. As DNA, the CDR3 is TGTGCCAGCAGCCCCCCCCCGAGCTCCTACAATGAGCAGTTCTTC.

In DNA, the CDR3 is TGTGCCAGCAGTGGGGGACTAGCCACCGGGGAGCTGTTTTTT. Translating gives CASSGGLATGELFF. The chain is built from TRBV2 and TRBJ2-2, with 9 bases identical to TRBD2. Per the germline V gene, CDR1 is SNHLY and CDR2 is FYNNEI. Losses at the gene ends were 4 bases for V and 4 bases for J; bases not matched to a gene: 1. This CDR3 spans 14 amino acids.

CDR3 in amino acids: CASSLGGDSPLHF. DNA for the CDR3: TGTGCCAGCAGCTTAGGAGGGGATTCACCCCTCCACTTT. This chain connects TRBV7-9 to TRBJ1-6, with D perhaps matching TRBD1 (5 bases). Looked up from germline, CDR1 is SEHNR and CDR2 is FQNEAQ (reference sequence). Trimming pared 1 base from V and 8 bases from J, leaving 6 bases between. CDR3 size: 13 residues.

This chain uses TRBV28 with TRBJ1-4; D is perhaps TRBD1 (6 bases). Germline values: CDR1 MDHEN, CDR2 SYDVKM. The ends were cut back, 6 bases at V and 8 bases at J, with 16 bases in the middle. CDR3 length: 14 amino acids. DNA for the CDR3: TGTGCCAGCAGCCTAACAGGGTCGGGCGAAAAACTGTTTTTT. Amino acids: CASSLTGSGEKLFF.

The J gene is TRBJ2-6, the V gene TRBV2; D is unresolved. This CDR3 spans 17 amino acids. Germline lookup yields CDR1 SNHLY and CDR2 FYNNEI. V shed 7 bases and J shed 0 bases, with 16 bases lying between them. The CDR3 region has the DNA TGTGCCAGCATCGCTGGCGGACCTGGCTCTGGGGCCAACGTCCTGACTTTC. Translation gives CASIAGGPGSGANVLTF.

The chain recombines TRBV5-1 with TRBJ2-5; D perhaps matches TRBD1 (6 bases). Germline CDR1 and CDR2: SGHRS and YFSETQ. Trimming took 4 bases from V and 5 from J, leaving 15 bases between them. This CDR3 has 14 residues. Here the CDR3 DNA reads TGCGCCAGCAGCCGAATGGACAGAGGGGAGACCCAGTACTTC. It specifies CASSRMDRGETQYF.

J is TRBJ2-7 and V is TRBV6-5, with 7 bases fitting TRBD2. Trimming cost V 2 bases and J 5 bases; bases outside gene matches: 6. The CDR3 consists of 14 residues. Germline loops: CDR1 MNHEY, CDR2 SVGAGI. CDR3 in DNA: TGTGCCAGCAGTTACACCCCGACTAGCAACGAGCAGTACTTC. Protein: CASSYTPTSNEQYF.

The chain has TRBV10-3 and TRBJ2-1; 9 nucleotides agree with TRBD2. Trimming cost V 3 bases and J 7 bases; bases outside gene matches: 7. Germline V gives CDR1 ENHRY, CDR2 SYGVKD. The CDR3 length is 15 residues. Here the CDR3 reads CAISDSAGGYNEQFF. The CDR3 nucleotides are TGTGCCATCAGTGACTCAGCGGGGGGCTATAATGAGCAGTTCTTC.

The V and J genes are TRBV5-1 and TRBJ2-2; the D is unclear. The CDR3 loop spans 16 amino acids. The germline V gene encodes CDR1 SGHRS and CDR2 YFSETQ. Trimming left V 0 bases short and J 3 bases short, with 12 bases between. The CDR3 is CASSLESYLYTGELFF. The DNA for the CDR3 is TGCGCCAGCAGCTTGGAGTCGTACCTGTACACCGGGGAGCTGTTTTTT.

The CDR3 loop is CASSVGVGQGSEKLFF. DNA for the CDR3: TGTGCCAGCAGCGTAGGAGTCGGACAGGGGAGTGAAAAACTGTTTTTT. The chain uses TRBV9 and TRBJ1-4; 9 nucleotides align to TRBD1. CDR1 SGDLS and CDR2 YYNGEE come from the germline V gene. J gave up 7 bases and V 0 bases, and 7 bases lay outside the gene matches. The CDR3 is 16 residues long. The whole variable domain, remainder taken from reference TRBV9 and TRBJ1-4, is DSGVTQTPKHLITATGQRVTLRCSPRSGDLSVYWYQQSLDQGLQFLIQYYNGEERAKGNILERFSAQQFPDLHSELNLSSLELGDSALYFCASSVGVGQGSEKLFFGSGTQLSVL.

V gene TRBV14 combines with J gene TRBJ2-3; D is ambiguous. The germline CDR1 and CDR2 sequences are SGHDN and FVKESK. With 0 bases removed from V and 6 bases from J, the gap between germline ends came to 19 bases. The CDR3 length is 17 residues. This CDR3 is CASSQDGQDWLSDTQYF. In DNA, the CDR3 is TGTGCCAGCAGCCAAGATGGCCAAGACTGGTTATCGGATACGCAGTATTTT.

V gene TRBV9 combines with J gene TRBJ1-1; no reliable D call. Between the trimmed V and J ends, which lost 0 bases and 0 bases, there was a span of 9 bases. CDR1 and CDR2 (germline): SGDLS, YYNGEE. The CDR3 contains 15 residues. The CDR3 DNA reads TGTGCCAGCAGCGTAGGAAACACCTTGAACACTGAAGCTTTCTTT. The encoded protein is CASSVGNTLNTEAFF.

V usage is TRBV28 and J usage is TRBJ1-1; D is perhaps TRBD1 (5 bases). Germline V gives CDR1 MDHEN, CDR2 SYDVKM. The CDR3 has 13 residues. Deletions cut 6 bases from V and 2 bases from J, with 10 bases between. The CDR3 is CASSRQRNTEAFF. The CDR3 region has the DNA TGTGCCAGCAGCCGACAGAGAAACACTGAAGCTTTCTTT.

The rearrangement joins TRBV19 to TRBJ1-1; D may be TRBD1 (6 bases). The CDR3 totals 17 residues. The ends were cut back, 3 bases at V and 1 base at J, with 18 bases in the middle. In germline, CDR1 is LNHDA, CDR2 SQIVND (reference sequence). CDR3 nucleotide sequence: TGTGCCAGTAGTATCCCCCCCGGGGGGCTGACGAACACTGAAGCTTTCTTT. It specifies CASSIPPGGLTNTEAFF.